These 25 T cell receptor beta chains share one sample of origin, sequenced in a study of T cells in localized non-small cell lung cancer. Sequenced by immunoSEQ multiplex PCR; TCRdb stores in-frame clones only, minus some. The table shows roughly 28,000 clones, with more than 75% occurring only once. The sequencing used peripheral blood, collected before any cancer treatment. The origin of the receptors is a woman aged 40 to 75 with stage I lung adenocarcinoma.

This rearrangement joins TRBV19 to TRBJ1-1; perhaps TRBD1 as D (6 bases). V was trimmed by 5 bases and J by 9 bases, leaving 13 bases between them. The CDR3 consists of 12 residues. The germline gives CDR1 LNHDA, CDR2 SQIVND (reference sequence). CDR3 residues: CASSLGQSKAFF. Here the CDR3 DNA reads TGTGCCAGTAGTCTCGGACAGTCTAAAGCTTTCTTT.

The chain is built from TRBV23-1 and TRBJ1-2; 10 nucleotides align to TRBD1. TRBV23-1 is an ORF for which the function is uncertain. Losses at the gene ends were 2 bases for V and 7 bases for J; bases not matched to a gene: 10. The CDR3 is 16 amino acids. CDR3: CASSQPGGQGTAGYTF. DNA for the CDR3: TGCGCCAGCAGTCAACCGGGGGGACAGGGGACGGCTGGCTACACCTTC.

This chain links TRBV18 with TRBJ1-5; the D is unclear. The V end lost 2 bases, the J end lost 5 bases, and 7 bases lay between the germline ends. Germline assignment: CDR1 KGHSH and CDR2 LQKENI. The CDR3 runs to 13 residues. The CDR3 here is CASSPGEDQPQHF. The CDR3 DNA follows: TGTGCCAGCTCACCAGGGGAGGATCAGCCCCAGCATTTT.

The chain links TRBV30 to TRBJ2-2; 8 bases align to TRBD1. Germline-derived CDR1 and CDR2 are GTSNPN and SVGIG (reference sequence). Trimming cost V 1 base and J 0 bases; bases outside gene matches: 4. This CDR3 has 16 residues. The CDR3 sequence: CAWSETGATNTGELFF. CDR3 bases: TGTGCCTGGAGTGAGACAGGGGCTACGAACACCGGGGAGCTGTTTTTT.

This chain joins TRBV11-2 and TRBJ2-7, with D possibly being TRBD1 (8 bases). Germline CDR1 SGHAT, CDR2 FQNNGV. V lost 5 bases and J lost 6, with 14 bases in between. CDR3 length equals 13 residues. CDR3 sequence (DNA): TGTGCCAGCAGCGGACAGGGCGGGGGCGAGCAGTACTTC. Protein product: CASSGQGGGEQYF. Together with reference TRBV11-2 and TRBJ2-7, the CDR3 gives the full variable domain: EAGVAQSPRYKIIEKRQSVAFWCNPISGHATLYWYQQILGQGPKLLIQFQNNGVVDDSQLPKDRFSAERLKGVDSTLKIQPAKLEDSAVYLCASSGQGGGEQYFGPGTRLTVT.

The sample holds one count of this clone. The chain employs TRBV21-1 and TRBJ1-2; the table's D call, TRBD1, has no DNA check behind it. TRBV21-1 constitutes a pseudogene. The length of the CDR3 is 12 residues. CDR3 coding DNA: TGTGCCAGCAGCTCGCGACAGAGAGGCTACACCTTC. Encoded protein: CASSSRQRGYTF.

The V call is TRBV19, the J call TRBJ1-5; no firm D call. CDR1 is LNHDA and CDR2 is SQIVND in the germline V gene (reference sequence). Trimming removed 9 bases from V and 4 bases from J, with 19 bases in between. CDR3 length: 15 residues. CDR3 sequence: CASQTTSTSNQPQHF. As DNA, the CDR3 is TGTGCCAGCCAAACGACCAGTACTTCAAATCAGCCCCAGCATTTT.

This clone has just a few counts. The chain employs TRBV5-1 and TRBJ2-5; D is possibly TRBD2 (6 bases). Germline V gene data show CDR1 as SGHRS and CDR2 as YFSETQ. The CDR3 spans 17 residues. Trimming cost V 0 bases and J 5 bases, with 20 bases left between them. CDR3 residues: CASSLVGNPRSGETQYF. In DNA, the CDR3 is TGCGCCAGCAGCTTGGTGGGGAACCCGAGGAGCGGGGAGACCCAGTACTTC.

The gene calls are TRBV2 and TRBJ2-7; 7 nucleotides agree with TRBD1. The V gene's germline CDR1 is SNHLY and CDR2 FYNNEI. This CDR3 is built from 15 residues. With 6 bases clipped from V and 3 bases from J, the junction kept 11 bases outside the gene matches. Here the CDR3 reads CASRANPGQSYEQYF. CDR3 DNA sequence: TGTGCCAGCAGAGCGAACCCGGGACAGAGCTACGAGCAGTACTTC.

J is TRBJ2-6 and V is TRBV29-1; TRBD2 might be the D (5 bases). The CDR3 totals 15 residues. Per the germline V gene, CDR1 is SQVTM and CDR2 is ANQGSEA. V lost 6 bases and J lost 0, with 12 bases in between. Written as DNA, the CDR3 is TGCAGCGTGCCAAGGGAGATCTCTGGGGCCAACGTCCTGACTTTC. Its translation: CSVPREISGANVLTF.

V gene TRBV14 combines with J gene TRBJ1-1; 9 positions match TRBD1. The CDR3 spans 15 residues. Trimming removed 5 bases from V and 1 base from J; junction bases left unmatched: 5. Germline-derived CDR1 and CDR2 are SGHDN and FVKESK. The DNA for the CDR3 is TGTGCCAGCAGCTCCGGGACAGGGAGGAACACTGAAGCTTTCTTT. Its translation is CASSSGTGRNTEAFF.

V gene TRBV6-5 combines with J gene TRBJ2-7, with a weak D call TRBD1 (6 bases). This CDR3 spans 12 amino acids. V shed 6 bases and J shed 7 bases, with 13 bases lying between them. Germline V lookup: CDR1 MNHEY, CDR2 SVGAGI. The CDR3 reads CASSLTGREQYF. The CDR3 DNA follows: TGTGCCAGCAGCTTAACAGGGCGGGAGCAGTACTTC.

The CDR3 sequence is CASSPEGGAEAFF. DNA of the CDR3: TGTGCCAGCAGTCCAGAAGGCGGCGCTGAAGCTTTCTTT. The chain combines TRBV27 with TRBJ1-1, with unresolved D. From germline, CDR1 is MNHEY and CDR2 SMNVEV (reference sequence). The CDR3 runs 13 residues. Between the trimmed V and J ends, which lost 5 bases and 6 bases, there was a span of 13 bases.

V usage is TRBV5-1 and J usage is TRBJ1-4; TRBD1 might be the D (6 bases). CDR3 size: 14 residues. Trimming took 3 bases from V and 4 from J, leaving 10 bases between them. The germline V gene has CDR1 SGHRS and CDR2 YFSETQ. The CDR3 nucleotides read TGCGCCAGCAGCTCAGGACAGCTTAATGAAAAACTGTTTTTT. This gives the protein CASSSGQLNEKLFF. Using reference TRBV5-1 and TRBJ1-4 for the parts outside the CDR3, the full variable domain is KAGVTQTPRYLIKTRGQQVTLSCSPISGHRSVSWYQQTPGQGLQFLFEYFSETQRNKGNFPGRFSGRQFSNSRSEMNVSTLELGDSALYLCASSSGQLNEKLFFGSGTQLSVL.

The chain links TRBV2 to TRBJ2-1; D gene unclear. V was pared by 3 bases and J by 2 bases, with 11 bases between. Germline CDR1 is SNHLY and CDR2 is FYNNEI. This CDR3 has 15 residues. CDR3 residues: CASSDDPPAYNEQFF. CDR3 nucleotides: TGTGCCAGCAGTGACGACCCCCCGGCCTACAATGAGCAGTTCTTC.

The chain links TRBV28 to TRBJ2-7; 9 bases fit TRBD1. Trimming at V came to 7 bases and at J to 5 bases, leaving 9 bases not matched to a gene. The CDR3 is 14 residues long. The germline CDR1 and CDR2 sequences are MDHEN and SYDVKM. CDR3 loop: CASKRTGGLNEQYF. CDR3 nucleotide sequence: TGTGCCAGCAAACGTACAGGGGGCTTGAACGAGCAGTACTTC.

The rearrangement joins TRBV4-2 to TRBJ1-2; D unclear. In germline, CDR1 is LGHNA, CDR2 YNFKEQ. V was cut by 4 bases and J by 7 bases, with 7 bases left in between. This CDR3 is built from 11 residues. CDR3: CASSREFGYTF. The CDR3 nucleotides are TGTGCCAGCAGCCGAGAGTTTGGCTACACCTTC.

CDR3 sequence: CASSSTIGPLHF. Here the CDR3 DNA reads TGTGCCAGCAGTTCTACCATAGGCCCCCTCCACTTT. The chain employs TRBV27 and TRBJ1-6; D not resolved. The V gene lost 4 bases and the J gene lost 13 bases, with 11 bases spanning the gap. The V gene's germline CDR1 is MNHEY and CDR2 SMNVEV (reference sequence). The CDR3 length is 12 residues.

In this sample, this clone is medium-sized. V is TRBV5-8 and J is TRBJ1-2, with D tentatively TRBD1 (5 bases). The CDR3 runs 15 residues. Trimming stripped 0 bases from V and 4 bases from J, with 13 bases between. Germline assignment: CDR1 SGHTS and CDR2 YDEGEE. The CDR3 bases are TGTGCCAGCAGCTTGGCGGCAGGGTGGAGCTATGGCTACACCTTC. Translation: CASSLAAGWSYGYTF.

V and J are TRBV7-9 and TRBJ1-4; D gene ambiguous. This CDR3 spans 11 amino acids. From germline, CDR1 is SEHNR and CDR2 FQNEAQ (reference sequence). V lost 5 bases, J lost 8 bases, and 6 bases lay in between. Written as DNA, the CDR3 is TGTGCCAGCAGCCAGACCGAAAAACTGTTTTTT. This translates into CASSQTEKLFF.

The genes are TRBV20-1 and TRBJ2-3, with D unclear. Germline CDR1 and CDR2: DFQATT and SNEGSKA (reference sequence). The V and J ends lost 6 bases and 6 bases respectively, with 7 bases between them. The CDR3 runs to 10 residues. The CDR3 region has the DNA TGCAGTGCCGCGATGGATACGCAGTATTTT. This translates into CSAAMDTQYF.

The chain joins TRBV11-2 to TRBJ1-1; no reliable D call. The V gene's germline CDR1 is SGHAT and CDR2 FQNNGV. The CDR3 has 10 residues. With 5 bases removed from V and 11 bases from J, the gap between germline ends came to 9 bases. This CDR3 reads CASSPYPAFF. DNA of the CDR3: TGTGCCAGCAGCCCGTACCCGGCTTTCTTT.

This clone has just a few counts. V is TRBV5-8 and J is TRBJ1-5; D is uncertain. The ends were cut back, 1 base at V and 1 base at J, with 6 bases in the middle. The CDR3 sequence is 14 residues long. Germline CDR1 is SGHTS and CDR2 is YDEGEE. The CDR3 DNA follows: TGTGCCAGCAGCTTGAGGGAGAGCAATCAGCCCCAGCATTTT. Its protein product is CASSLRESNQPQHF.

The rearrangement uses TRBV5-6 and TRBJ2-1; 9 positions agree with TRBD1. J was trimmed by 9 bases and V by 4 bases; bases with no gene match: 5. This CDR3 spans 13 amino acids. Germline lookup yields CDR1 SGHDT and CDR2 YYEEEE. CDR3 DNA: TGTGCCAGCAGCCGCGACAGGGGGAGTGAGCAGTTCTTC. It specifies CASSRDRGSEQFF.

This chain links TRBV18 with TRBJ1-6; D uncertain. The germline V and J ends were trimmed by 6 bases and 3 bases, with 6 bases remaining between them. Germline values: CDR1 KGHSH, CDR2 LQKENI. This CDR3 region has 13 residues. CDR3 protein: CASSWDYNSPLHF. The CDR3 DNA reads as TGTGCCAGCTCCTGGGACTATAATTCACCCCTCCACTTT. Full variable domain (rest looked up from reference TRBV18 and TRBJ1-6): NAGVMQNPRHLVRRRGQEARLRCSPMKGHSHVYWYRQLPEEGLKFMVYLQKENIIDESGMPKERFSAEFPKEGPSILRIQQVVRGDSAAYFCASSWDYNSPLHFGNGTRLTVT.